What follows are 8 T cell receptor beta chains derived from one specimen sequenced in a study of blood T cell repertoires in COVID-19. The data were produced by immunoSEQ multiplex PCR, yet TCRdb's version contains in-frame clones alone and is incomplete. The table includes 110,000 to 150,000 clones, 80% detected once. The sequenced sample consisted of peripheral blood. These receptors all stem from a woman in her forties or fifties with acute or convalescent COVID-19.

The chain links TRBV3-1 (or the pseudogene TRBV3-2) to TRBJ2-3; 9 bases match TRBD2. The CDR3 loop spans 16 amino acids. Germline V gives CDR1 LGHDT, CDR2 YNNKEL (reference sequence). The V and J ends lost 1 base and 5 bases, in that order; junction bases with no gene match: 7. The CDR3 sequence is CASSQVPAGGIDTQYF. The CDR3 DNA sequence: TGTGCCAGCAGCCAAGTCCCCGCGGGGGGGATAGATACGCAGTATTTT.

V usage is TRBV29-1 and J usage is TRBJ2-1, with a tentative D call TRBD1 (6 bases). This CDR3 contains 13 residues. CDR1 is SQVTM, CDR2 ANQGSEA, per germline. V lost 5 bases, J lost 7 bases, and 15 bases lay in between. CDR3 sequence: CSVPNRVLNEQFF. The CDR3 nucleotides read TGCAGCGTTCCCAACAGGGTTTTGAATGAGCAGTTCTTC.

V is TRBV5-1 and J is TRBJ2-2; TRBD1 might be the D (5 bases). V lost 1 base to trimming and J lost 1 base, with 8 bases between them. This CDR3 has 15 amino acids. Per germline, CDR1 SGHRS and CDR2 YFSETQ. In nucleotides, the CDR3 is TGCGCCAGCAGCTTGAGCCAGGGGAACACCGGGGAGCTGTTTTTT. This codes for CASSLSQGNTGELFF.

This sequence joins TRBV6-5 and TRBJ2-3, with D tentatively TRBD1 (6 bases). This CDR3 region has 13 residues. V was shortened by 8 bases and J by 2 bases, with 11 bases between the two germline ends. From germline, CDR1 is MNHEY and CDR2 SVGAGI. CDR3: CASQDSYTDTQYF. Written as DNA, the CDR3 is TGTGCCAGCCAGGACAGCTACACAGATACGCAGTATTTT.

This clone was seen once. CDR3 region: CASSPRTGGGIYNEQFF. Here the CDR3 DNA reads TGTGCCAGCAGCCCGAGAACGGGGGGGGGAATCTACAATGAGCAGTTCTTC. The chain carries TRBV9 and TRBJ2-1, with 8 bases identical to TRBD2. Germline assignment: CDR1 SGDLS and CDR2 YYNGEE. The CDR3 consists of 17 residues. V was clipped by 4 bases and J by 3 bases; unmatched bases: 12.

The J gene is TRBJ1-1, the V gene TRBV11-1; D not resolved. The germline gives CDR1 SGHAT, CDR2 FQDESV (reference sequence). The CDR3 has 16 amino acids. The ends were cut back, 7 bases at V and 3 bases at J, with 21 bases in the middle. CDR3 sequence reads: CASTEGAGRSYTEAFF. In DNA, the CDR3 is TGTGCCAGCACCGAAGGCGCGGGAAGGAGTTACACTGAAGCTTTCTTT.

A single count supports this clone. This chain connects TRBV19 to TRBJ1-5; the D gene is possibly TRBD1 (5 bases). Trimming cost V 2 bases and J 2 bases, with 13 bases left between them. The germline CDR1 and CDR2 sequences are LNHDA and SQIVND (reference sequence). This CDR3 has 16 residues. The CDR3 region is CASSISRGGGNQPQHF. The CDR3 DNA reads TGTGCCAGTAGTATATCGAGGGGAGGTGGCAATCAGCCCCAGCATTTT.

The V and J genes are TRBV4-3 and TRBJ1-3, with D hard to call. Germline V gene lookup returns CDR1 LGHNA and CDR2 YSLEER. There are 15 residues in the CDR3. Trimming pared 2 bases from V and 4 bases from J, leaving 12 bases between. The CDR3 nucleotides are TGCGCCAGCAGCCAACTAAGAGGCGAGGGAAACACCATATATTTT. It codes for CASSQLRGEGNTIYF.